Reported below is one T cell receptor (beta chain). The antigen remains unidentified. This CDR3 contains 9 residues. V lost 5 bases and J 12 bases, leaving 8 bases between the germline ends. This entry belongs to a study of T cell repertoires in cytomegalovirus infection. Background on the study: Public TCR beta signatures provided an indication of both CMV infection and a matching HLA type. General study findings and limits: Identification of carriers of CMV plus the relevant HLA was performed using cumulative public TCR beta family frequency.

TCRdb recomputed calls from the reads with MiXCR, one row per CDR3 protein. The sample has some 390,000 distinct CDR3 sequences, less than 20% seen once. This chain links TRBV7-1 with TRBJ2-7; D gene ambiguous. TRBV7-1 is an ORF; its function is uncertain. The specimen sequenced was PBMCs. This receptor was taken from a human donor in good health (CMV status not recorded). Some clones in this sample may be carry-over from other donors' samples. CDR3 residues: CASSPPGYF. The CDR3 DNA reads as TGTGCCAGCAGCCCCCCGGGGTACTTC.